Sequencing of this T cell receptor beta chain was carried out in a study of OX40 agonist ivuxolimab in advanced cancers. Study-level background: Ivuxolimab was an agonistic, fully human IgG2 monoclonal antibody directed against OX40 (CD134), a costimulatory receptor. Intravenous ivuxolimab was administered to patients every 2 weeks at six dose levels: 0.01, 0.1, 0.3, 1.5, 3 and 10 mg/kg. Among the roughly 52 dose-escalation patients, about 20 had hepatocellular carcinoma, approximately 15 melanoma, 9 renal cell carcinoma and 9 head and neck cancer. A male proportion of 82.7% and a mean age of roughly 58 years, ranging from 23 to 79, were recorded for the dose-escalation cohort. Prior anti-PD-1, anti-PD-L1 or anti-CTLA-4 therapy was permitted, and 30% to 45% of dose-escalation patients had received checkpoint inhibitors. Partial responses occurred in three dose-escalation patients, of whom one had hepatocellular carcinoma and two had cutaneous melanoma. Peripheral TCRbeta sequencing aimed to test whether ivuxolimab altered TCR sequence diversity and caused clonal T-cell expansion. The paper covers the monotherapy dose-escalation part of the phase I ivuxolimab trial, which included N of about 56 patients. The paper as a whole reports these results and caveats: After ivuxolimab, CD8+ T cells had more expanded clones than CD4+ T cells on average. In the 0.1-3.0 mg/kg groups, partial responders were among the patients with the lowest normalized peripheral clonal expansion, particularly in CD8+ T cells. At doses of 0.1 to 3.0 mg/kg, clonal expansion of both CD4+ and CD8+ T cells in blood was seen between baseline and week 6. Which antigens the clonally expanded peripheral T cells were specific for was not determined. Low levels of normalized T-cell clonal expansion were also seen in some nonresponding patients.

The junction shows trimming of 10 bases on V and 6 bases on J, plus 15 bases between the germline ends. The germline V gene encodes CDR1 SEHNR and CDR2 FQNEAQ (reference sequence). Inclusive of the bounding cysteine and phenylalanine, the CDR3 is 13 residues long. Only the CDR3 region is kept as DNA, spanning 39 bases read in frame from base 1. To sequence the TCRbeta CDR3 region, genomic DNA was isolated from the sorted cells. The immunoSEQ Assay was used for sequencing of TCRbeta CDR3 regions. What TCRdb holds here is the immuneACCESS table cut down to in-frame rearrangements. Part of the clones is not present; checked against another copy, under half of the missing clones reflect an unresolved V gene, and the others are unexplained. The sample table contains more than 50,000 clones; only one count was recorded for roughly nine tenths of them. Of the sample, more than 10% is held by the ten largest clones.

Patients with autoimmune disease history or receiving systemic immunosuppression were excluded from the trial. Peripheral blood for TCR sequencing was collected from all dose cohorts at baseline, on cycle 4 day 1, and on cycle 7 day 1. The samples were taken from a phase I, first-in-human, multicenter, open-label dose-escalation trial of ivuxolimab. The trial enrolled adults with locally advanced or metastatic head and neck squamous cell, hepatocellular, melanoma or renal cell carcinoma. Before TCR sequencing, CD4+ T cells and CD8+ T cells from peripheral blood were sorted into separate populations. Concerning this clone: Its antigen has not been determined. Per-base qualities were not stored, and no clone one base away is much larger.

The rearrangement joined TRBV7-9 to TRBJ1-4; no D gene is confidently identified. The source of this sequence is an adult with an advanced solid tumor such as melanoma, head and neck, liver or kidney cancer. This sample comprised CD4+ or CD8+ T cells sorted from blood, obtained in a trial of the OX40 agonist ivuxolimab. The DNA sequence follows: TGTGCCACTACCCCCAGTCTGGATGAAAAACTGTTTTTT. This yields the protein CATTPSLDEKLFF.